Following are 17 T cell receptor beta chains from one sample sequenced in a study of PD-1 blockade in classical Hodgkin lymphoma. Sequencing used immunoSEQ multiplex PCR; TCRdb keeps in-frame clones, though not all of them. The sample comprises tens of thousands of clones, 78% of which are singletons, and 9.4% rests with the top ten. Indicated time point: cycle 4 day 1 (C4D1), after five to seven weeks of nivolumab. Each and every patient relapsed after autologous stem cell transplantation, and patients got differing brentuximab vedotin exposure. The material was peripheral blood mononuclear cells (PBMCs), obtained before the fourth cycle of nivolumab. The receptors shown here come from a human donor with classical Hodgkin lymphoma.

V is TRBV28 and J is TRBJ1-2; TRBD1 matches 11 bases. J lost 6 bases, V lost 5 bases, and 11 bases had no gene match. Germline V gene lookup returns CDR1 MDHEN and CDR2 SYDVKM. This CDR3 region has 16 residues. The DNA of the CDR3 is TGTGCCAGCAGTCTCGTCCCGGGACAGGGGGGGGATGGCTACACCTTC. Encoded protein: CASSLVPGQGGDGYTF.

A remark on this clone: In the same sample, other DNA sequences code for this CDR3. The chain carries TRBV5-1 and TRBJ2-1, with 7 bases that match TRBD2. From germline, CDR1 is SGHRS and CDR2 YFSETQ. V lost 0 bases and J lost 7; bases outside the gene matches: 4. The CDR3 extends over 14 amino acids. In DNA, the CDR3 is TGCGCCAGCAGCTTGGCTGGGGAGGGGAATGAGCAGTTCTTC. It encodes CASSLAGEGNEQFF.

The chain carries TRBV5-1 and TRBJ2-5; no clear D gene. The CDR3 extends over 15 amino acids. Trimming shortened V by 0 bases and J by 2 bases, and 11 bases separated the two germline ends. The germline V gene encodes CDR1 SGHRS and CDR2 YFSETQ. The CDR3 loop reads CASSLGQASQETQYF. The CDR3 DNA reads as TGCGCCAGCAGCTTGGGCCAGGCATCACAAGAGACCCAGTACTTC.

The rearrangement uses TRBV6-6 and TRBJ2-1; no clear D. V was clipped by 10 bases and J by 0 bases, with 13 bases between them. From germline, CDR1 is MNHNY and CDR2 SVGAGI (reference sequence). The CDR3 extends over 14 amino acids. CDR3 in DNA: TGTGCCACCAAAACGGAGAGCTCCTACAATGAGCAGTTCTTC. Its translation: CATKTESSYNEQFF.

The rearrangement uses TRBV6-5 and TRBJ2-7, with 8 bases aligning to TRBD1. This CDR3 has 13 residues. CDR1 is MNHEY and CDR2 is SVGAGI in the germline V gene. The V and J ends lost 6 bases and 3 bases, in that order; junction bases with no gene match: 4. The CDR3 loop is CASSDRGGYEQYF. As DNA, the CDR3 is TGTGCCAGCAGCGACAGGGGAGGCTACGAGCAGTACTTC.

This clone was seen once. The chain combines TRBV29-1 with TRBJ1-3, with TRBD1 matching over 8 bases. Germline assignment: CDR1 SQVTM and CDR2 ANQGSEA. This CDR3 comprises 15 residues. The junction had 9 bases not matched to a gene; V was cut back by 6 bases and J by 2 bases. The CDR3 coding sequence is TGCAGCGTCGCCCCCAGGGGGCTCACTGGAAACACCATATATTTT. This translates into CSVAPRGLTGNTIYF.

The V call is TRBV6-4, the J call TRBJ2-7, with 14 bases that match TRBD2. V dropped 3 bases and J dropped 11; count of bases not matched to a gene: 3. The CDR3 totals 13 residues. Germline CDR1 and CDR2: MRHNA and SNTAGT. The CDR3: CASSDGTSGREYF. The CDR3 nucleotides read TGTGCCAGCAGTGATGGGACTAGCGGGAGAGAGTACTTC.

The rearrangement joins TRBV6-5 to TRBJ1-2; D unclear. Per germline, CDR1 MNHEY and CDR2 SVGAGI. The CDR3 runs 13 residues. Trimming stripped 0 bases from V and 8 bases from J, with 10 bases between. As DNA, the CDR3 is TGTGCCAGCAGTTACTCATCGGGGATAGGCTACACCTTC. It specifies CASSYSSGIGYTF.

Notes on this clone: This is likely a read error, given that the CDR3 carries no conserved phenylalanine or tryptophan at its end. The rearrangement links TRBV4-3 to TRBJ2-7; no definite D call. Trimming left V 0 bases short and J 0 bases short, with 12 bases between. Germline assignment: CDR1 LGHNA and CDR2 YSLEER. The CDR3 has 16 amino acids. CDR3 in amino acids: CASSQDFPGNSYEQYL. CDR3 DNA: TGCGCCAGCAGCCAAGATTTTCCAGGAAACTCCTACGAGCAGTACCTC.

This clone was observed once. The gene calls are TRBV7-2 and TRBJ2-7, with D possibly being TRBD1 (6 bases). Trimming removed 1 base from V and 3 bases from J, with 13 bases in between. In germline, CDR1 is SGHTA, CDR2 FQGNSA. The CDR3 totals 15 residues. Written as DNA, the CDR3 is TGTGCCAGCAGCTTAGTAACAGGGACCTTCTACGAGCAGTACTTC. Its protein is CASSLVTGTFYEQYF.

The chain joins TRBV7-2 to TRBJ1-6; 7 positions match TRBD1. The germline CDR1 and CDR2 sequences are SGHTA and FQGNSA. Unmatched junction bases numbered 5, after V lost 6 bases and J lost 0 bases. The CDR3 is made up of 16 amino acids. In nucleotides, the CDR3 is TGTGCCAGCAGACCGACAGGGAGCTCCTATAATTCACCCCTCCACTTT. Protein sequence: CASRPTGSSYNSPLHF.

This clone came up once. The J gene is TRBJ1-4, the V gene TRBV5-4, with TRBD1 matching over 8 bases. This CDR3 has 14 amino acids. Trimming cost V 3 bases and J 4 bases; bases outside gene matches: 2. CDR1 is SGHNT, CDR2 YYREEE, per germline (reference sequence). The DNA for the CDR3 is TGTGCCAGCAGCTCCGGACAGGGTAATGAAAAACTGTTTTTT. This translates into CASSSGQGNEKLFF. Combining the CDR3 with reference TRBV5-4 and TRBJ1-4 gives the whole variable domain ETGVTQSPTHLIKTRGQQVTLRCSSQSGHNTVSWYQQALGQGPQFIFQYYREEENGRGNFPPRFSGLQFPNYSSELNVNALELDDSALYLCASSSGQGNEKLFFGSGTQLSVL.

The V gene is TRBV10-1, the J gene TRBJ2-2; the match to TRBD2 covers 8 bases. The CDR3 runs to 16 residues. V dropped 8 bases and J dropped 4; count of bases not matched to a gene: 12. Germline CDR1 reads WNHNN; CDR2 reads SYGVQD (reference sequence). The CDR3 region has the DNA TGCGCCAGCCCTCTGAACGGGGGGGTGGGCACCGGGGAGCTGTTTTTT. This translates into CASPLNGGVGTGELFF.

This clone was detected only once. The V gene is TRBV5-5, the J gene TRBJ1-2; 8 nucleotides match TRBD1. Germline V gene lookup returns CDR1 SGHKS and CDR2 YYEKEE (reference sequence). CDR3 size: 15 residues. V lost 4 bases and J lost 4; bases outside the gene matches: 9. The CDR3, as DNA: TGTGCCAGCAGCACCGACAGGGGATTATCCTATGGCTACACCTTC. Translating gives CASSTDRGLSYGYTF.

The chain couples TRBV27 to TRBJ2-7; D is uncertain. The CDR3 length is 13 residues. V was cut by 0 bases and J by 3 bases, with 6 bases left in between. Germline V gene lookup returns CDR1 MNHEY and CDR2 SMNVEV (reference sequence). The CDR3: CASSLSSVYEQYF. The CDR3 coding sequence is TGTGCCAGCAGTTTATCTTCGGTCTACGAGCAGTACTTC.

This sequence joins TRBV10-3 and TRBJ1-1, with a possible D match to TRBD1 (5 bases). The germline CDR1 and CDR2 sequences are ENHRY and SYGVKD. V gave up 4 bases and J gave up 0 bases, with 15 bases separating them. There are 16 residues in the CDR3. CDR3 sequence (DNA): TGTGCCATCAGTGGTGTACAGGTAACGATGAACACTGAAGCTTTCTTT. This translates into CAISGVQVTMNTEAFF.

The genes are TRBV28 and TRBJ2-4; maybe TRBD1 (6 bases). CDR1 and CDR2 from the germline V gene are MDHEN and SYDVKM. The V end lost 5 bases, the J end lost 0 bases, and 26 bases lay between the germline ends. The CDR3 totals 20 residues. CDR3 bases: TGTGCCAGCAGTCGACATCGGGACAACTACTTCAGTCTAGCCAAAAACATTCAGTACTTC. This codes for CASSRHRDNYFSLAKNIQYF. Using reference TRBV28 and TRBJ2-4 for the parts outside the CDR3, the full variable domain is DVKVTQSSRYLVKRTGEKVFLECVQDMDHENMFWYRQDPGLGLRLIYFSYDVKMKEKGDIPEGYSVSREKKERFSLILESASTNQTSMYLCASSRHRDNYFSLAKNIQYFGAGTRLSVL.